This TCR beta chain was observed in a study of technical replicates of blood from a few donors. Germline loops: CDR1 MGHRA, CDR2 YSYEKL. After removal of 2 bases from V and 6 bases from J, the junction contained 10 bases not matched to a gene. The CDR3 covers 15 residues. Profiled with immunoSEQ multiplex PCR; TCRdb holds only in-frame clones, not every one. The sample has 65,000 to 95,000 clones, 94% seen once; the top ten hold about 0.39%. This TCR came from a human donor in good health. Sequencing input: T cells isolated from PBMCs. This chain joins TRBV4-1 and TRBJ2-7; 7 nucleotides match TRBD2. The CDR3 region has the DNA TGCGCCAGCAGCCAACTTGTAGCGGGCAGGGTCGAGCAGTACTTC. It yields the protein CASSQLVAGRVEQYF.